The T cell receptor (beta chain) under discussion was sequenced for a study of naive and memory T cell subsets. The library had UMIs added by 3' ligation of an oligonucleotide to TCR cDNA. Whole-blood samples were approximately 2.6 ml of peripheral blood from healthy adult volunteers. Input was about 1 to 1,100 ng of DNase-treated total RNA without cell sorting. Study outcomes and limitations: TCR transcript changes with activation or differentiation may affect this RNA method.

This clonotype was found a few times. Its antigen is not known. Four PCR rounds used nested alpha and beta constant region primers plus the SP2 primer. TCRdb redid the calling of the 5' RACE reads with MiXCR, one entry per CDR3 protein. The sample lists some 60,000 distinct CDR3 sequences, more than 7.5% occurring once. V was cut by 6 bases and J by 3 bases, with 10 bases left in between. The germline gives CDR1 MNHNS, CDR2 SASEGT. The CDR3 extends over 13 amino acids. The V call is TRBV6-1, the J call TRBJ2-3; no definite D call. This TCR was recovered from a female donor in good health. CDR3 DNA sequence: TGTGCCAGCAGGCTCTTTTTGACAGATACGCAGTATTTT. Protein sequence: CASRLFLTDTQYF.